Listed below are T cell receptor beta chains from one sample, sequenced in a study of cytomegalovirus exposure and HLA in healthy donors. TCRdb's copy holds only in-frame clones and misses some; the assay was immunoSEQ multiplex PCR. This sample carries 150,000 to 200,000 clones, with 1% to 1.5% going to the ten biggest clones. The sequenced sample was PBMCs. The receptor set was obtained from a woman aged 60-75 years in good health and CMV-seronegative. Each CDR3 is given with its conserved first and last residue. D genes are given only for firm matches. Size is stated for part of the rows, as once, few or many counts, or as a class when the clone is expanded.

J	V	D	size	CDR3	DNA
TRBJ2-1	TRBV5-8	.	.	CASSFGQPEYNEQFF	TGTGCCAGCAGCTTTGGACAGCCGGAATACAATGAGCAGTTCTTC
TRBJ2-7	TRBV5-6	.	.	CASSLVSGEQYF	TGTGCCAGCAGCTTGGTTTCCGGCGAGCAGTACTTC
TRBJ2-3	TRBV7-9	TRBD2	.	CASSRLAGDTDTQYF	TGTGCCAGCAGCCGGCTAGCGGGAGACACAGATACGCAGTATTTT
TRBJ2-4	TRBV2	.	.	CASSLSRTENIQYF	TGTGCCAGCAGTCTCAGTCGGACAGAAAACATTCAGTACTTC
TRBJ2-3	TRBV11-3	TRBD2	.	CASSLGAGVDTQYF	TGTGCCAGCAGCTTAGGTGCGGGAGTAGATACGCAGTATTTT
TRBJ2-1	TRBV10-3	TRBD1	.	CAITRTGGNEQFF	TGTGCCATCACCAGGACAGGGGGAAATGAGCAGTTCTTC
TRBJ2-1	TRBV5-6	TRBD2	.	CASSLVAGAYNEQFF	TGTGCCAGCAGCTTGGTAGCGGGGGCCTACAATGAGCAGTTCTTC
TRBJ2-7	TRBV10-1	TRBD1	medium-sized	CASSRGQGVNEQYF	TGCGCCAGCAGCCGGGGACAGGGAGTCAACGAGCAGTACTTC
TRBJ1-2	TRBV28	TRBD1	.	CASIRTGGRSNYGYTF	TGTGCCAGCATCAGGACAGGGGGAAGGAGTAACTATGGCTACACCTTC
TRBJ1-2	TRBV5-1	TRBD1	.	CASSPGQGINYGYTF	TGCGCCAGCAGCCCGGGACAGGGAATTAACTATGGCTACACCTTC
TRBJ1-2	TRBV20-1	.	.	CSARAGGYTF	TGCAGTGCTAGAGCGGGAGGCTACACCTTC
TRBJ2-5	TRBV20-1	.	.	CSAEDQETQYF	TGCAGTGCTGAGGACCAAGAGACCCAGTACTTC
TRBJ1-5	TRBV18	.	.	CASSPGGEVQPQHF	TGTGCCAGCTCACCCGGGGGGGAGGTTCAGCCCCAGCATTTT
TRBJ1-1	TRBV19	TRBD1	.	CATYRGPNTEAFF	TGTGCCACTTACAGGGGACCGAACACTGAAGCTTTCTTT
TRBJ1-1	TRBV7-2	.	.	CASNHDRNTEAFF	TGTGCCAGCAACCATGACAGGAACACTGAAGCTTTCTTT
TRBJ2-3	TRBV7-3	.	.	CASSHGRSTDTQYF	TGTGCCAGCAGCCACGGGAGAAGCACAGATACGCAGTATTTT
TRBJ2-6	TRBV18	TRBD1	.	CASSEGQASGANVLTF	TGTGCCAGCTCAGAGGGACAGGCCTCTGGGGCCAACGTCCTGACTTTC
TRBJ1-5	TRBV10-3	TRBD1	.	CAISESGRGSDQPQHF	TGTGCCATCAGTGAGTCTGGCAGGGGGAGCGATCAGCCCCAGCATTTT
TRBJ1-4	TRBV20-1	.	.	CSATPGGKLFF	TGCAGTGCTACTCCCGGCGGGAAACTGTTTTTT
TRBJ1-5	TRBV15	.	.	CATSRGYSNQPQHF	TGTGCCACCAGCCGGGGTTATAGCAATCAGCCCCAGCATTTT
TRBJ1-4	TRBV5-1	TRBD1	.	CASSSNQGAGEKLFF	TGCGCCAGCAGCTCAAATCAGGGGGCTGGGGAAAAACTGTTTTTT
TRBJ1-5	TRBV4-3	.	.	CASSRHSGNQPQHF	TGCGCCAGCAGCCGGCACTCCGGGAATCAGCCCCAGCATTTT
TRBJ2-1	TRBV7-9	TRBD2	.	CASSLAQGLAGGQFF	TGTGCCAGCAGCTTAGCCCAGGGACTAGCGGGAGGACAGTTCTTC
TRBJ2-5	TRBV7-3	.	.	CASSRDRSETQYF	TGTGCCAGCAGCCGAGACAGGTCTGAGACCCAGTACTTC
TRBJ1-1	TRBV6-5	.	.	CASSYYKNTEAFF	TGTGCCAGCAGTTACTACAAAAACACTGAAGCTTTCTTT
TRBJ2-2	TRBV15	.	.	CATEVSTNTGELFF	TGTGCCACCGAGGTGTCAACGAACACCGGGGAGCTGTTTTTT
TRBJ2-3	TRBV7-3	.	.	CASSFRGTDTQYF	TGTGCCAGCAGCTTTCGAGGCACAGATACGCAGTATTTT
TRBJ2-1	TRBV7-2	.	.	CASSQGEGGSYNEQFF	TGTGCCAGCAGTCAAGGGGAGGGGGGATCCTACAATGAGCAGTTCTTC
TRBJ2-3	TRBV5-4	.	.	CASSLRPAGDTQYF	TGTGCCAGCAGCTTGAGACCCGCAGGGGATACGCAGTATTTT
TRBJ2-1	TRBV14	TRBD2	.	CASGTLAGGHNEQFF	TGTGCCAGCGGAACCCTTGCGGGAGGCCACAATGAGCAGTTCTTC
TRBJ2-7	TRBV7-6	.	.	CASSLRGEQYF	TGTGCCAGCAGCTTAAGGGGCGAGCAGTACTTC
TRBJ1-6	TRBV11-3	.	.	CASSLGSVPSSYNSPLHF	TGTGCCAGCAGCTTAGGGTCGGTACCGAGCTCCTATAATTCACCCCTCCACTTT
TRBJ2-7	TRBV2	TRBD2	.	CASRQLAGVGEQYF	TGTGCCAGCAGACAACTAGCGGGAGTAGGTGAGCAGTACTTC
TRBJ1-2	TRBV6-6	TRBD1	.	CASSKGDRAGGYTF	TGTGCCAGCAGCAAAGGAGACAGGGCTGGCGGCTACACCTTC
TRBJ2-5	TRBV19	.	.	CASSPRDMFETQYF	TGTGCCAGTAGTCCCCGGGACATGTTTGAGACCCAGTACTTC
TRBJ2-7	TRBV5-1	TRBD1	.	CASSPGTVLFYEQYF	TGCGCCAGCAGCCCCGGGACAGTTTTGTTCTACGAGCAGTACTTC
TRBJ1-2	TRBV5-1	TRBD1	.	CASSLGDSTNYGYTF	TGCGCCAGCAGCCTGGGGGACAGTACGAACTATGGCTACACCTTC
TRBJ1-1	TRBV18	TRBD1	.	CASSPASGTGGTEAFF	TGTGCCAGCTCACCTGCATCCGGGACAGGGGGCACTGAAGCTTTCTTT
TRBJ1-5	TRBV15	.	.	CATSRGYGSNQPQHF	TGTGCCACCAGCAGAGGATACGGTAGCAATCAGCCCCAGCATTTT
TRBJ2-7	TRBV7-6	.	.	CASSLSPGEGYEQYF	TGTGCCAGCAGCTTAAGTCCAGGGGAGGGATACGAGCAGTACTTC
TRBJ2-7	TRBV2	.	.	CASSEDYFSYEQYF	TGTGCCAGCAGTGAAGACTATTTCTCCTACGAGCAGTACTTC
TRBJ2-7	TRBV7-9	.	.	CASSSQTGRRDEQYF	TGTGCCAGCAGCTCGCAGACAGGGAGGAGGGACGAGCAGTATTTC
TRBJ1-2	TRBV2	.	.	CASSAVNYGYTF	TGTGCCAGCAGTGCTGTTAACTATGGCTACACCTTC
TRBJ2-2	TRBV7-9	TRBD1	.	CASRRWQGVTGELFF	TGTGCCAGCAGACGTTGGCAGGGGGTCACCGGGGAGCTGTTTTTT
TRBJ2-7	TRBV2	.	.	CASMEQTYEQYF	TGTGCCAGCATGGAGCAAACCTACGAGCAGTACTTC
TRBJ1-4	TRBV12-5	TRBD1	.	CASGSGQPNEKLFF	TGTGCTAGTGGATCGGGACAGCCGAATGAAAAACTGTTTTTT
TRBJ2-1	TRBV6-5	TRBD1	.	CASSWRTGVNNEQFF	TGTGCCAGCAGTTGGAGGACAGGGGTGAACAATGAGCAGTTCTTC
TRBJ1-3	TRBV2	TRBD1	.	CASSEDRAFSGNTIYF	TGTGCCAGCAGTGAGGACAGGGCCTTCTCTGGAAACACCATATATTTT
TRBJ1-3	TRBV4-1	.	.	CASSQDRLGGGEPINTIYF	TGCGCCAGCAGCCAAGATAGGCTAGGGGGGGGCGAACCCATCAACACCATATATTTT
TRBJ1-1	TRBV29-1	TRBD1	.	CSVEPDRALTEAFF	TGCAGCGTTGAGCCGGACAGGGCGCTCACTGAAGCTTTCTTT
TRBJ2-7	TRBV9	.	.	CASSRDRFLAYEQYF	TGTGCCAGCAGCCGAGACAGGTTCCTCGCCTACGAGCAGTACTTC
TRBJ1-1	TRBV7-2	.	.	CASSLGAGVTEAFF	TGTGCCAGCAGCCTGGGGGCCGGGGTCACTGAAGCTTTCTTT